What follows is one TCR beta chain and its context. The data were produced by immunoSEQ multiplex PCR, yet TCRdb's version contains in-frame clones alone and is incomplete. There are under 150,000 clones in the sample; approximately 87% occur only once, and 1% to 1.5% lies in the top ten. The record originates from a study of blood T cell repertoires in COVID-19. The CDR3 totals 13 residues. Germline V gives CDR1 LNHDA, CDR2 SQIVND (reference sequence). The V and J ends lost 0 bases and 15 bases respectively, with 15 bases between them. The clonotype originates from a woman aged 25 to 39 with acute COVID-19. Sequenced input: PBMCs or T cells enriched from blood (not recorded which). The chain recombines TRBV19 with TRBJ1-5; D might be TRBD1 (5 bases). CDR3 sequence reads: CASSIDLTATGHF. Written as DNA, the CDR3 is TGTGCCAGTAGTATAGATTTGACAGCCACCGGGCATTTT. The full variable domain, with the rest looked up from reference TRBV19 and TRBJ1-5, is DGGITQSPKYLFRKEGQNVTLSCEQNLNHDAMYWYRQDPGQGLRLIYYSQIVNDFQKGDIAEGYSVSREKKESFPLTVTSAQKNPTAFYLCASSIDLTATGHFGDGTRLSIL.